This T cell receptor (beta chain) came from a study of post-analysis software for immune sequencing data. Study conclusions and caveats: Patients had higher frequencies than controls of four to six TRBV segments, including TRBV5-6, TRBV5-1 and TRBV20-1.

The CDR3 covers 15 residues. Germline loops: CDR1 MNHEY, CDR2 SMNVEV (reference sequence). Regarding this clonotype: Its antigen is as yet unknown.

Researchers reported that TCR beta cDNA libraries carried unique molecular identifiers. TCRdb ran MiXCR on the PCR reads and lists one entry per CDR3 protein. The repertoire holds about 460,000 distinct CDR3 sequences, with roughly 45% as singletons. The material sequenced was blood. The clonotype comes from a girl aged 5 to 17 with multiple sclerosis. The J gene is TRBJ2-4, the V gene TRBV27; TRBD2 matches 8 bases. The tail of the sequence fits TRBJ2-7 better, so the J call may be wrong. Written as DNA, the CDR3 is TGTGCCAGCAGTTTAACGGGAGGGCCTGGATACGAGCAGTACTTC. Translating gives CASSLTGGPGYEQYF.